This TCR beta chain was found in a study of blood T cell repertoires in COVID-19. About the research overall: The samples span acute and convalescent COVID-19 from the United States, Italy and Spain. From T cells, B-cell-depleted T cells, or PBMCs came the material, which was cDNA or gDNA.

Repertoires were generated with immunoSEQ multiplex PCR, while TCRdb's copy carries only in-frame clones and drops some. The table includes 220,000 or so clones, 84% detected once. This CDR3 is 13 amino acids long. Trimming removed 5 bases from V and 2 bases from J, with 9 bases in between. Germline V gives CDR1 SGHKS, CDR2 YYEKEE (reference sequence). This clone was found once. The sample comprised PBMCs or T cells enriched from blood (not recorded which). This clonotype originated in a woman aged 40 to 55 who had recovered from COVID-19. The chain combines TRBV5-5 with TRBJ2-3, with D tentatively TRBD2 (6 bases). The CDR3, as DNA: TGTGCCAGCAGTTGGGACTTCACAGATACGCAGTATTTT. Its translation is CASSWDFTDTQYF.